This entry features one T cell receptor (beta chain) sequence. Its specificity is not known. Unique-molecular-identifier-tagged TCR beta cDNA libraries were used. MiXCR, run by TCRdb on the PCR reads, gives a single entry per CDR3 protein. The sample holds about 540,000 distinct CDR3 sequences; roughly 34% are singletons and the top ten take about 5.6%. The record originates from a study of post-analysis software for immune sequencing data. Study background: Included among the disease courses, which were recorded for the cohort, were relapsing-remitting, secondary progressive and progressive-relapsing multiple sclerosis. Study-level points and caveats: Comparison of patients with controls showed a handful of TRBV segments more frequent in patients, TRBV5-6, TRBV5-1 and TRBV20-1 among them. Multiple sclerosis was associated with a significant reduction in normalized Chao1 diversity relative to controls.

The CDR3 covers 14 residues. The germline gives CDR1 DFQATT, CDR2 SNEGSKA (reference sequence). Germline trimming cut 5 bases from V and 4 bases from J; bases unmatched to any gene: 3. The sample consisted of blood. The chain links TRBV20-1 to TRBJ2-1, with 12 bases lining up with TRBD2. This sequence originates from a girl younger than 18 with multiple sclerosis. CDR3 residues: CSAFGLAGYNEQFF. As DNA, the CDR3 is TGCAGTGCTTTCGGACTAGCGGGGTACAATGAGCAGTTCTTC.